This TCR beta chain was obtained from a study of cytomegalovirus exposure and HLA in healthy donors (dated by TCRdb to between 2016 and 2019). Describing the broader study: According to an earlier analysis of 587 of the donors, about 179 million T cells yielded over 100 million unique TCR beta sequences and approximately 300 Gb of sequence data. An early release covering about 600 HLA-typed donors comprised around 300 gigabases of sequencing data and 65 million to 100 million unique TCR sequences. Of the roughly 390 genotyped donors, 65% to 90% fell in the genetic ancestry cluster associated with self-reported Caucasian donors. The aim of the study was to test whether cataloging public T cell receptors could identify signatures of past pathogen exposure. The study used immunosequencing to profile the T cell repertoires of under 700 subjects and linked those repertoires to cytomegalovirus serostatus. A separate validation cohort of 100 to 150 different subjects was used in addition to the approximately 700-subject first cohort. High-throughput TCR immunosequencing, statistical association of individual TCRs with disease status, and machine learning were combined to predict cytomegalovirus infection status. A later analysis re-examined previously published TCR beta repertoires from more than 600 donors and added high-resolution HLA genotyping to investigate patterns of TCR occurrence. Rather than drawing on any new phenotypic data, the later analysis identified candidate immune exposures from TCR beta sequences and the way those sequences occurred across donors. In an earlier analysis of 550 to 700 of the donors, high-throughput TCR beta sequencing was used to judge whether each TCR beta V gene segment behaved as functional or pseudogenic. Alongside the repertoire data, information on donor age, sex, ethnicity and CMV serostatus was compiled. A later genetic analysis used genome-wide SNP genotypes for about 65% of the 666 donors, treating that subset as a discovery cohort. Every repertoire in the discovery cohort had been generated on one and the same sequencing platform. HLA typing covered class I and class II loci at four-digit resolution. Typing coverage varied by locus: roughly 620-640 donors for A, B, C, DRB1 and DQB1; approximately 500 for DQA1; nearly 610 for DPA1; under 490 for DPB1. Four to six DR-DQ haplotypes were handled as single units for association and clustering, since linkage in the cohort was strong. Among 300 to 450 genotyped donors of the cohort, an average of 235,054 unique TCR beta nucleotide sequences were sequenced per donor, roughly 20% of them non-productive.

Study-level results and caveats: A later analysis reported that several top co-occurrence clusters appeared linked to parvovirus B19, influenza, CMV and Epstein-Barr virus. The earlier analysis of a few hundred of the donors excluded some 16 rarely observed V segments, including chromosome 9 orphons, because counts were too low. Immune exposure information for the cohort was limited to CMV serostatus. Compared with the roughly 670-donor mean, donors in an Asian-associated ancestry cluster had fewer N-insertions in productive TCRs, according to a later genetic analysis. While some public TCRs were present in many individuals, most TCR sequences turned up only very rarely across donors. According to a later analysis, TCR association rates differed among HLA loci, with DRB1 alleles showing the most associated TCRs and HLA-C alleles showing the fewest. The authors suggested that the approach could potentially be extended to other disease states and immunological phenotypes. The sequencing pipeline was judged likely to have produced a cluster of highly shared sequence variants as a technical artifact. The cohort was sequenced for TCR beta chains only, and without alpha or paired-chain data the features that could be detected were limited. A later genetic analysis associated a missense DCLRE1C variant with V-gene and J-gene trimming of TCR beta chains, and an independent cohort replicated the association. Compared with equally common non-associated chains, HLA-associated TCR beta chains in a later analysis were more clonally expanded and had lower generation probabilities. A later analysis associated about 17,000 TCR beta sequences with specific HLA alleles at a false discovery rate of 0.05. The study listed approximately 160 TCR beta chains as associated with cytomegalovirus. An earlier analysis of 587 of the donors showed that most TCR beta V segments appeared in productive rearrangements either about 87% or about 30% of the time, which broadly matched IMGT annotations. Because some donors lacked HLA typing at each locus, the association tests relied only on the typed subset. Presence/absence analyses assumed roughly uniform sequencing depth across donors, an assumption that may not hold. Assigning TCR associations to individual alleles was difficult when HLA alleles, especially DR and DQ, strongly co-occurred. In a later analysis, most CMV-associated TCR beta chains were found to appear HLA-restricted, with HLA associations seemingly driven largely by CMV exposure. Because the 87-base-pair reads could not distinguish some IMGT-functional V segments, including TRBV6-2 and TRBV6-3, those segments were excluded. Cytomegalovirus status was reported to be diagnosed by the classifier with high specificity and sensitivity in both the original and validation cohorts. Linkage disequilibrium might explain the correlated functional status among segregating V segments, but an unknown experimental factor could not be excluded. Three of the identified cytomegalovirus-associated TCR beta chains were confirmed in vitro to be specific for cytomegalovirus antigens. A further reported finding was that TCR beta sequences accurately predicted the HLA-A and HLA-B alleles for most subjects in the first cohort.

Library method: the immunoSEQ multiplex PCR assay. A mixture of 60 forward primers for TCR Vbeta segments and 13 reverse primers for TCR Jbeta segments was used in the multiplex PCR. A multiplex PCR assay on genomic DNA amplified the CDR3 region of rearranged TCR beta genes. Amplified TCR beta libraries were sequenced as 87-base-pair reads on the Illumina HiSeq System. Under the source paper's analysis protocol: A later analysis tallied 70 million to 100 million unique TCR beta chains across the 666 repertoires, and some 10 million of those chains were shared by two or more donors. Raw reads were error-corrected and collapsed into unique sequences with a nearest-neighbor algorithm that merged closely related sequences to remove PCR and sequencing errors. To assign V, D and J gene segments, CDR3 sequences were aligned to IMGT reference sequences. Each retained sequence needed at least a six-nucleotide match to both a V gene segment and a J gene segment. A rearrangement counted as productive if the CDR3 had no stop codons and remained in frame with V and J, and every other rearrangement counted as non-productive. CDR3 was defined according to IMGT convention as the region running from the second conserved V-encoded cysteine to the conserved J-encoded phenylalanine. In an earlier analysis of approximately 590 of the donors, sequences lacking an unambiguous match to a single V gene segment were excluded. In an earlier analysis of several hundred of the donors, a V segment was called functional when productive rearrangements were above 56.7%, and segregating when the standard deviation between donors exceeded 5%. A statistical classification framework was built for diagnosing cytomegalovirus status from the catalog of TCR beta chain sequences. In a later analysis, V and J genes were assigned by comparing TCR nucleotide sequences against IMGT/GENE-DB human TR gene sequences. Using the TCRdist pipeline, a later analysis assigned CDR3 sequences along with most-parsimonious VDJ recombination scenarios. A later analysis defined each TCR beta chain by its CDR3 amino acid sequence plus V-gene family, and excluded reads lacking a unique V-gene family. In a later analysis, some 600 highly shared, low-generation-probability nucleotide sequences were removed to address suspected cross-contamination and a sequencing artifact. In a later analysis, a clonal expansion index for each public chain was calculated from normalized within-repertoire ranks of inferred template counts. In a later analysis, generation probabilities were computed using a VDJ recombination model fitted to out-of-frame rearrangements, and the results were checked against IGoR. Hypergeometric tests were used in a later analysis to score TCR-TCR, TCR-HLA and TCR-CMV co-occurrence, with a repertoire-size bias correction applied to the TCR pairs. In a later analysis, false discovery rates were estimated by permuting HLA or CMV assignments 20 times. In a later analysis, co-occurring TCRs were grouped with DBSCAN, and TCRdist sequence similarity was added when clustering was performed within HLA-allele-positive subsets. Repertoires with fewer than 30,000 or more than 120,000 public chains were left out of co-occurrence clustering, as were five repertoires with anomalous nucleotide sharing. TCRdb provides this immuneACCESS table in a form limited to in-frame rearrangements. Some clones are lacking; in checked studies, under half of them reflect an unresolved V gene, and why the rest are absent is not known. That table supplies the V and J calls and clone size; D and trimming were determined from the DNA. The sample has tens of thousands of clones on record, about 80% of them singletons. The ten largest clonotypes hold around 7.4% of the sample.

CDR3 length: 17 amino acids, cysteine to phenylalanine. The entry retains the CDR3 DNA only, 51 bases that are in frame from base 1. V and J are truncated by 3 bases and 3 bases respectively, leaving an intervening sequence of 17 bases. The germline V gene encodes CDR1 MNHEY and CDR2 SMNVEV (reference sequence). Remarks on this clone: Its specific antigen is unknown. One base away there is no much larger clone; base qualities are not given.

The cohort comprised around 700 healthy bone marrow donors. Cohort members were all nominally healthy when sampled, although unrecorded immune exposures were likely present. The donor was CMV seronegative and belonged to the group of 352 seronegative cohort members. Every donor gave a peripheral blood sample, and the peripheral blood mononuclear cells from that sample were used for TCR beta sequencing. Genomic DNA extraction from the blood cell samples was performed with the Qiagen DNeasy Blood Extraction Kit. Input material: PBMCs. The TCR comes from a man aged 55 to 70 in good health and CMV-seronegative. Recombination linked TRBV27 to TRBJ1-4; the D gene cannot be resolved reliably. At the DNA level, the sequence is TGTGCCAGCAGTTTTTCCCCGTTTCCCCTCTCTAATGAAAAACTGTTTTTT. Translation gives CASSFSPFPLSNEKLFF.